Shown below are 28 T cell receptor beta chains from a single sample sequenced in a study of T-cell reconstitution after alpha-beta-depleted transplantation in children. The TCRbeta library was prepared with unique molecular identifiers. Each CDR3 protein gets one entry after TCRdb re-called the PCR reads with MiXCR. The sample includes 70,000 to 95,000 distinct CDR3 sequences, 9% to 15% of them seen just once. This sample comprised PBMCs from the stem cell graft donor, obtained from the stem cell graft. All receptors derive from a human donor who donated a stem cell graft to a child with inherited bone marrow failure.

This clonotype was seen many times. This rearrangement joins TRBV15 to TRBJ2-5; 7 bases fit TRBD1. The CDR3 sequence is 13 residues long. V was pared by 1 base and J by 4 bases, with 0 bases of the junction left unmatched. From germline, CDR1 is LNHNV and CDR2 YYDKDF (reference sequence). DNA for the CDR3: TGTGCCACCAGCAGAGGACAGGGAGAGACCCAGTACTTC. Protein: CATSRGQGETQYF.

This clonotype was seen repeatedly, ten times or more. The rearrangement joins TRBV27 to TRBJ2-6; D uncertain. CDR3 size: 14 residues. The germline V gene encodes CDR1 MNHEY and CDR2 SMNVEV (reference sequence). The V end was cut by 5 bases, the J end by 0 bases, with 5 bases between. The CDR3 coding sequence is TGTGCCAGCAGTCCCATCTCTGGGGCCAACGTCCTGACTTTC. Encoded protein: CASSPISGANVLTF.

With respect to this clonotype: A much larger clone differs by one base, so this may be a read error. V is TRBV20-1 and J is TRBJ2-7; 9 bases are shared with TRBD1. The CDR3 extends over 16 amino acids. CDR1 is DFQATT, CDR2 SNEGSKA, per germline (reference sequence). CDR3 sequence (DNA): TGCTGTGCTAGAGATACGCGGGGACAGGGATCCTACGAGCAGTACTTC. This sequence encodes CCARDTRGQGSYEQYF.

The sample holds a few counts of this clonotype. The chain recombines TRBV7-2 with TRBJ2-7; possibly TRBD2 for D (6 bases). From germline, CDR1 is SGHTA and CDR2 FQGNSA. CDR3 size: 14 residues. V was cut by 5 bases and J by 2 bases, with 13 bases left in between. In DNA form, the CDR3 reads TGTGCCAGCAGCCCGGGACCGGGAGCCTACGAGCAGTACTTC. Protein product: CASSPGPGAYEQYF.

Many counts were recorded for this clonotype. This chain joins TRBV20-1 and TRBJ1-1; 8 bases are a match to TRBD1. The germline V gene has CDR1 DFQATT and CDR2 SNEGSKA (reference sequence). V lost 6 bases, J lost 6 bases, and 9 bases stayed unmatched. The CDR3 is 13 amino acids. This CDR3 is CSAPAGGYPEAFF. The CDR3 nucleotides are TGCAGTGCCCCGGCAGGGGGCTATCCTGAAGCTTTCTTT.

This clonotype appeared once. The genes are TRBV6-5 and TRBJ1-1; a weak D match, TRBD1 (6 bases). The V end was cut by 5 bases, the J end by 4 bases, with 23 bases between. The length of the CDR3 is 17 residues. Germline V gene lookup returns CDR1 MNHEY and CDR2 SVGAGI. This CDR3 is CASSLRGDRLLGTEAFF. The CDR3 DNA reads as TGTGCCAGCAGTCTAAGGGGGGATCGTCTTTTAGGCACTGAAGCTTTCTTT.

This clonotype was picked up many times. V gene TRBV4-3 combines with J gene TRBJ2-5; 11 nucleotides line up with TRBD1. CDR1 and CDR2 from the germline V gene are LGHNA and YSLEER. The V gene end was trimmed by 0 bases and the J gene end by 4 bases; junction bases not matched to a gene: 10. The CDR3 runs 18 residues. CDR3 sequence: CASSQELKDRGLGETQYF. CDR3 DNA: TGCGCCAGCAGCCAAGAGTTAAAGGACAGGGGGCTTGGAGAGACCCAGTACTTC.

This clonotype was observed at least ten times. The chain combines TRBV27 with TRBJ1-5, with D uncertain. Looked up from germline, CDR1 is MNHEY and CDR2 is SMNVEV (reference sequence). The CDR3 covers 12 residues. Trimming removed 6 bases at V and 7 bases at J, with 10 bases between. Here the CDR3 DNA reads TGTGCCAGCAGCCAGTTAGGGCAGCCCCAGCATTTT. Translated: CASSQLGQPQHF.

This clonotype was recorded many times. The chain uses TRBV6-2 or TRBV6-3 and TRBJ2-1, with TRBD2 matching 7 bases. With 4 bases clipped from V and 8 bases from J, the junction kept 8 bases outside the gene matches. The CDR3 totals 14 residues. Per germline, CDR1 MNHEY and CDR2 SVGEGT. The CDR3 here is CASSSRGEVDEQFF. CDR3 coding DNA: TGTGCCAGCAGTTCCCGGGGGGAAGTGGATGAGCAGTTCTTC.

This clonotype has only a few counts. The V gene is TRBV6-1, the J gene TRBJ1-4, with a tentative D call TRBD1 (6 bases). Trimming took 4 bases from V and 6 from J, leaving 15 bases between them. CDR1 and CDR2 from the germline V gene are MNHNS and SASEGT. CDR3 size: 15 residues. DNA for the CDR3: TGTGCCAGCAGTGCCCTACAGGGAGGTGATGAAAAACTGTTTTTT. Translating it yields CASSALQGGDEKLFF.

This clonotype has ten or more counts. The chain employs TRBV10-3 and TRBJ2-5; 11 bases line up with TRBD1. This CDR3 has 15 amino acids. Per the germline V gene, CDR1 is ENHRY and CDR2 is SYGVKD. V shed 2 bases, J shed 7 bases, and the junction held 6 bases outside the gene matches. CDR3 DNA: TGTGCCATCAGTGAGGGACAGGGGGCGCGGGGGACCCAGTACTTC. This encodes CAISEGQGARGTQYF.

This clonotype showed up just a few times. The CDR3 reads CSARQGARVVAFF. In nucleotides, the CDR3 is TGCAGTGCTAGACAGGGGGCGCGGGTTGTAGCTTTCTTT. The chain recombines TRBV20-1 with TRBJ1-1; TRBD1 agrees at 8 bases. Germline V CDR1 and CDR2: DFQATT, SNEGSKA (reference sequence). The CDR3 length is 13 residues. After removal of 2 bases from V and 10 bases from J, the junction contained 9 bases not matched to a gene.

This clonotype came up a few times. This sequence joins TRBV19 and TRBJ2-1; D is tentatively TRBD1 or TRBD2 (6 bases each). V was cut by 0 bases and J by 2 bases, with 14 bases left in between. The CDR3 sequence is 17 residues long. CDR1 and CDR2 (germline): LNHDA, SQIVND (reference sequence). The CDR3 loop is CASSIDRGRDPYNEQFF. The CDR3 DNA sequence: TGTGCCAGTAGTATAGATCGGGGGCGGGATCCCTACAATGAGCAGTTCTTC.

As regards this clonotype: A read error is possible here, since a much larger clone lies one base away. CDR3 protein: CASSPLQAGTEAFF. The CDR3 DNA reads as TGCGCCAGCAGCCCTCTACAGGCGGGCACTGAAGCTTTCTTT. This chain joins TRBV5-1 and TRBJ1-1; D possibly corresponds to TRBD1 (5 bases). Trimming stripped 4 bases from V and 4 bases from J, with 14 bases between. There are 14 residues in the CDR3. Germline assignment: CDR1 SGHRS and CDR2 YFSETQ. The variable domain in full, with the rest retrieved from reference TRBV5-1 and TRBJ1-1, is KAGVTQTPRYLIKTRGQQVTLSCSPISGHRSVSWYQQTPGQGLQFLFEYFSETQRNKGNFPGRFSGRQFSNSRSEMNVSTLELGDSALYLCASSPLQAGTEAFFGQGTRLTVV.

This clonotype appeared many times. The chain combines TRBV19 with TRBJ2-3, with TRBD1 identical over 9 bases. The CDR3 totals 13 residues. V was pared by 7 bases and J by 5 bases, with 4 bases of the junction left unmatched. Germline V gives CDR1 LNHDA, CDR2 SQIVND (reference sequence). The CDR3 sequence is CASKGQGLDTQYF. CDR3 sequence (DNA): TGTGCCAGTAAAGGACAGGGGCTAGATACGCAGTATTTT.

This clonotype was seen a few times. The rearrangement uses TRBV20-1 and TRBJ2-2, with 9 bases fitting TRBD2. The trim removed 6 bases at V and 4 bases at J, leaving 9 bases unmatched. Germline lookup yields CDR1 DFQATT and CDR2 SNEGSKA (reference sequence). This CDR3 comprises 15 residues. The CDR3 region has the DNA TGCAGTGCCAGACCGGGACTAGCTGGCACCGGGGAGCTGTTTTTT. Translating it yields CSARPGLAGTGELFF.

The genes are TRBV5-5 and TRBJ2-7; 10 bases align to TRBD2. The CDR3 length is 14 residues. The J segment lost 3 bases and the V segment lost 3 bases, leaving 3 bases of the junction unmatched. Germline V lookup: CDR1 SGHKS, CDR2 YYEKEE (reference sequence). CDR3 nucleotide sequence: TGTGCCAGCAGCTCTGGACTAGCGGACTACGAGCAGTACTTC. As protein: CASSSGLADYEQYF.

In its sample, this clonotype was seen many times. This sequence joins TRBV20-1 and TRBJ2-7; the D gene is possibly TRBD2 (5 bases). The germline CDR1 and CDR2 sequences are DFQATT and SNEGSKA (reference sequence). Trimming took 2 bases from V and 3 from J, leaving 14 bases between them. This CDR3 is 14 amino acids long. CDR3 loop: CSARSPVRDYEQYF. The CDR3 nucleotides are TGCAGTGCTAGAAGTCCGGTTCGGGACTACGAGCAGTACTTC.

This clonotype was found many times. The CDR3 DNA sequence: TGTGCCAGCTCTATTGGCGGGGGGGCCTACGAGCAGTACTTC. Its protein is CASSIGGGAYEQYF. The chain carries TRBV18 and TRBJ2-7; 9 nucleotides line up with TRBD2. Germline CDR1 and CDR2: KGHSH and LQKENI. The CDR3 is 14 amino acids. V lost 6 bases to trimming and J lost 2 bases; unmatched junction nucleotides: 5.

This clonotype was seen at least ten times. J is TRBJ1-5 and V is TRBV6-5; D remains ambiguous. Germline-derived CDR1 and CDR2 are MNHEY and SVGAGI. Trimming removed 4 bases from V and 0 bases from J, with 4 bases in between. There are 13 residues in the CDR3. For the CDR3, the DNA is TGTGCCAGCAGTTCCTATAGCAATCAGCCCCAGCATTTT. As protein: CASSSYSNQPQHF.

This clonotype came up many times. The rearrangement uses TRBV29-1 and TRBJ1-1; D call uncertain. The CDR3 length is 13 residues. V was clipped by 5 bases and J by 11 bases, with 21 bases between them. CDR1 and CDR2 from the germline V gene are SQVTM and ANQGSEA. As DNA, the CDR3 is TGCAGCGTTATGGTAACCCTAGGTGGGGAGGCTTTCTTT. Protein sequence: CSVMVTLGGEAFF.

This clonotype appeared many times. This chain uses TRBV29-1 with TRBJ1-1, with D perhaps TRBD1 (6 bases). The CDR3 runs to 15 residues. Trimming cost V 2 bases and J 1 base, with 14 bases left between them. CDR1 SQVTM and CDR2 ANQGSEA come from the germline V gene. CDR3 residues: CSVETIGGENTEAFF. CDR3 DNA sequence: TGCAGCGTTGAAACCATAGGGGGGGAGAACACTGAAGCTTTCTTT. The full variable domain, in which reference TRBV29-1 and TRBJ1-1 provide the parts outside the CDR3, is SAVISQKPSRDICQRGTSLTIQCQVDSQVTMMFWYRQQPGQSLTLIATANQGSEATYESGFVIDKFPISRPNLTFSTLTVSNMSPEDSSIYLCSVETIGGENTEAFFGQGTRLTVV.

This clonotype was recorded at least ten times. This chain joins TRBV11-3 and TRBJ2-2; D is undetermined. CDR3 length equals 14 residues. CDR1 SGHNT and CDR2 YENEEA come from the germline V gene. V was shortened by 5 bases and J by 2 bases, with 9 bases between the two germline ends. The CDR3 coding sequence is TGTGCCAGCAGCACCCGAGAAAACACCGGGGAGCTGTTTTTT. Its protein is CASSTRENTGELFF.

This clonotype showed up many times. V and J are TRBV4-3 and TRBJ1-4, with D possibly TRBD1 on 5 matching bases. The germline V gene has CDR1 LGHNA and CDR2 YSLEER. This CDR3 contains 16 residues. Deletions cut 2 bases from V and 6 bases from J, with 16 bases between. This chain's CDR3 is CASSQFIGVGDEKLFF. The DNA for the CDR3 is TGCGCCAGCAGCCAATTTATTGGGGTGGGGGATGAAAAACTGTTTTTT.

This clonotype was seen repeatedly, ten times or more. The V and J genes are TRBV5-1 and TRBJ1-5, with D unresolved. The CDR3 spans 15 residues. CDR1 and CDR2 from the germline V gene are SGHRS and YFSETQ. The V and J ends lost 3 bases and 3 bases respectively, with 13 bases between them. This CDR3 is CASSSSGGYNQPQHF. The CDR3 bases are TGCGCCAGCAGCTCCTCCGGCGGTTACAATCAGCCCCAGCATTTT.

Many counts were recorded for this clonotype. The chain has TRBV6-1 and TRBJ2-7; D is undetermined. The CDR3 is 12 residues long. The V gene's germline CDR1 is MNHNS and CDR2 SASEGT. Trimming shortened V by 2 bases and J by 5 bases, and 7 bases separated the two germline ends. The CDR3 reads CASSESSDEQYF. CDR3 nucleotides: TGTGCCAGCAGTGAATCTAGTGACGAGCAGTACTTC.

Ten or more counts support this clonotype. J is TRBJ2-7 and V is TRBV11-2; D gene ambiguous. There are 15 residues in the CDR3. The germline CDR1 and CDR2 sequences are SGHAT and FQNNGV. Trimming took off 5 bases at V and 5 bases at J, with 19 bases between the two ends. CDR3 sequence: CASSPRSGARDEQYF. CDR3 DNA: TGTGCCAGCAGCCCCCGGTCGGGTGCCCGGGACGAGCAGTACTTC.

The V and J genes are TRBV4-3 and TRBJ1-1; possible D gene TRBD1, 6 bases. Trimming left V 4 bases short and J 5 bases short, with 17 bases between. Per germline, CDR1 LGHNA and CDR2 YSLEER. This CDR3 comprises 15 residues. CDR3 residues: CASSRAPGAGTEAFF. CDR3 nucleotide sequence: TGCGCCAGCAGCCGGGCCCCAGGGGCAGGTACTGAAGCTTTCTTT.